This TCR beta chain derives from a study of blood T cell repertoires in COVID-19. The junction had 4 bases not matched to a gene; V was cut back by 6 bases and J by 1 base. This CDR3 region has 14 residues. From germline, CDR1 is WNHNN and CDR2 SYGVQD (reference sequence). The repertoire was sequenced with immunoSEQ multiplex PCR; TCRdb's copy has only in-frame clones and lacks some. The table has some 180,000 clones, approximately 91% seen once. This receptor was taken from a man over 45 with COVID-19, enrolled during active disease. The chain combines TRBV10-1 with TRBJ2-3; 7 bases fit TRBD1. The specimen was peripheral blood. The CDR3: CASSQGVGTDTQYF. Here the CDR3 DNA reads TGCGCCAGCAGCCAGGGGGTCGGCACAGATACGCAGTATTTT.